This T cell receptor beta chain was identified in a study of response to subunit inactivated influenza vaccine listed by TCRdb under 2018. Background on the whole study: To follow how T cells responded to a trivalent subunit inactivated influenza vaccine, the researchers relied on deep quantitative profiling of the T cell receptor repertoire.

Inclusive of the bounding cysteine and phenylalanine, the CDR3 is 14 residues long. The entry retains the CDR3 DNA only, 42 bases that are in frame from base 1. V is pared back by 0 bases and J by 2 bases, with 9 bases lying between the germline termini. CDR1 and CDR2 are drawn from the germline V gene: SGDLS, YYNGEE. Points on this clonotype: It lacks a known antigen. No qualities accompany the bases; no much larger clone lies one base away.

Study-wide conclusions, independent of this receptor: According to the authors, only a limited number of new T cells may be recruited by each seasonal influenza vaccination.

Interpreted using the paper, the time point label stands for: approximately 45 days after influenza vaccine administration. Receptors were amplified or captured by RT-PCR. The run used an Illumina HiSeq 2500. TCRdb reprocessing: public reads trimmed at Q25 with fastp, clones called with MiXCR, in-frame beta chains kept. Entries are consolidated by CDR3 protein sequence, retaining the most common genes and DNA. The sample data list around 480,000 distinct CDR3 sequences, and roughly 11% of these were observed just once. Approximately 12% of the sample lies in the top ten. Here the sequenced sample was PBMCs from blood, taken 45 days after vaccination. This TCR was recovered from a man aged 50 to 59 who received an inactivated influenza vaccine. Donor details come from another sample of the same person, matched by shared clones. The chain is encoded by TRBV9 joined to TRBJ2-7; too little of a D gene remains to name it. The CDR3 is CASSVGAYPYEQYF. The nucleotide sequence reads TGTGCCAGCAGCGTAGGGGCGTACCCCTACGAGCAGTACTTC.